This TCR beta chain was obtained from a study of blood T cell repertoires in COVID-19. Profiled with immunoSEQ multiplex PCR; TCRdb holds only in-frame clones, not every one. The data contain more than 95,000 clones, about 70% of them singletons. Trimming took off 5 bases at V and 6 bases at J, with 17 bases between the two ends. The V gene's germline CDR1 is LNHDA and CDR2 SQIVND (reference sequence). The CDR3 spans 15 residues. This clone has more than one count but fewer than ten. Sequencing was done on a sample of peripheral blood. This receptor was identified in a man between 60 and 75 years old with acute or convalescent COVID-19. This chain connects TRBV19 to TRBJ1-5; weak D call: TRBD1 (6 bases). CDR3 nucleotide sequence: TGTGCCAGTAGTCCCGGAACGAGGGGGACTCAGCCCCAGCATTTT. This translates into CASSPGTRGTQPQHF.